The 18 T cell receptor beta chains below all came from one sample that was sequenced in a study of T-cell memory formation after mild COVID-19. TCRdb reprocessed the 5' RACE reads via MiXCR and lists one record per CDR3 protein. This sample carries about 410,000 distinct CDR3 sequences, roughly a quarter of them seen once, and the ten largest clones take roughly 14%. Sequencing was done on a sample of PBMCs or a T cell subset sorted from them (not recorded which). These receptors all stem from an adult woman who had mild COVID-19 (a few samples of this study predate the infection). Cell type and time point are not known.

This clonotype showed up just a few times. This may be a read error, as it is one base from a much larger clone. The CDR3 nucleotides read TGTGCCAGCAGGACTAGCACAGATACGCAGTATTTT. Translating it yields CASRTSTDTQYF. V gene TRBV7-9 combines with J gene TRBJ2-3; D remains unclear. The CDR3 is 12 amino acids. Trimming took 6 bases from V and 0 from J, leaving 4 bases between them. The germline V gene has CDR1 SEHNR and CDR2 FQNEAQ (reference sequence).

The rearrangement links TRBV15 to TRBJ2-6; no clear D. The germline V gene encodes CDR1 LNHNV and CDR2 YYDKDF (reference sequence). This CDR3 is 15 amino acids long. V dropped 2 bases and J dropped 0 bases, with 5 bases sitting between them. In DNA, the CDR3 is TGTGCCACCAGCAGACCCCTCTCTGGGGCCAACGTCCTGACTTTC. Translating it yields CATSRPLSGANVLTF.

This clonotype was counted at least ten times. V gene TRBV7-2 combines with J gene TRBJ2-1; 13 bases match TRBD2. V shed 5 bases, J shed 4 bases, and the junction held 8 bases outside the gene matches. This CDR3 contains 17 residues. Per germline, CDR1 SGHTA and CDR2 FQGNSA. Here the CDR3 reads CASSPQGTSGNYNEQFF. The CDR3 DNA follows: TGTGCCAGCAGCCCCCAGGGGACTAGCGGGAATTACAATGAGCAGTTCTTC. The complete variable domain, with remaining parts taken from reference TRBV7-2 and TRBJ2-1, reads GAGVSQSPSNKVTEKGKDVELRCDPISGHTALYWYRQSLGQGLEFLIYFQGNSAPDKSGLPSDRFSAERTGGSVSTLTIQRTQQEDSAVYLCASSPQGTSGNYNEQFFGPGTRLTVL.

This clonotype has a handful of counts. The genes are TRBV4-3 and TRBJ2-7, with D perhaps matching TRBD2 (6 bases). The germline V gene encodes CDR1 LGHNA and CDR2 YSLEER. CDR3 size: 15 residues. V was shortened by 3 bases and J by 5 bases, with 17 bases between the two germline ends. The chain's CDR3 is CASSHSELASDEQYF. As DNA, the CDR3 is TGCGCCAGCAGCCATTCCGAACTAGCATCGGACGAGCAGTACTTC.

There are a few counts of this clonotype. The V and J genes are TRBV4-1 and TRBJ2-5; either TRBD1 or TRBD2 may fit D (5 bases each). Trimming took off 0 bases at V and 5 bases at J, with 16 bases between the two ends. The CDR3 runs 16 residues. Germline loops: CDR1 MGHRA, CDR2 YSYEKL. This chain's CDR3 is CASSQDFSGTSETQYF. CDR3 bases: TGCGCCAGCAGCCAAGATTTCTCCGGGACCTCCGAGACCCAGTACTTC.

This clonotype turned up a few times. A junction boundary mismatches the germline segment, possibly from a read error. This chain's CDR3 is CASSHVTGTGISGANVLSF. The CDR3 nucleotides are TGTGCCAGCAGCCACGTGACCGGGACAGGTATATCTGGGGCCAACGTCCTGTCTTTC. The chain is built from TRBV3-1 and TRBJ2-6; TRBD1 matches 8 bases. Germline V gene lookup returns CDR1 LGHDT and CDR2 YNNKEL (reference sequence). This CDR3 comprises 19 residues.

The J gene is TRBJ2-7, the V gene TRBV4-3; 10 bases agree with TRBD1. This CDR3 region has 16 residues. CDR1 LGHNA and CDR2 YSLEER come from the germline V gene. Trimming at V came to 2 bases and at J to 2 bases, leaving 6 bases not matched to a gene. The CDR3 sequence: CASSQSLGTGAYEQYF. The CDR3 nucleotides read TGCGCCAGCAGCCAATCCCTCGGGACAGGGGCCTACGAGCAGTACTTC.

The chain is built from TRBV4-2 and TRBJ2-7; D remains ambiguous. CDR1 and CDR2 from the germline V gene are LGHNA and YNFKEQ. There are 14 residues in the CDR3. Between the trimmed V and J ends, which lost 3 bases and 1 base, there was a span of 10 bases. For the CDR3, the DNA is TGTGCCAGCAGCCACACTCCCCAATCCTACGAGCAGTACTTC. Translating gives CASSHTPQSYEQYF.

This clonotype has only a few counts. The J gene is TRBJ2-3, the V gene TRBV12-3 or TRBV12-4; D may be TRBD2 (5 bases). CDR3 length: 14 amino acids. V was trimmed by 7 bases and J by 6 bases, leaving 17 bases between them. In nucleotides, the CDR3 is TGTGCCAGCACCCTTGCGCGGAGAGGGGATACGCAGTATTTT. Translation gives CASTLARRGDTQYF.

This clonotype turned up a few times. This sequence joins TRBV6-5 and TRBJ2-1, with a tentative D call TRBD2 (5 bases). There are 16 residues in the CDR3. V shed 3 bases and J shed 8 bases, with 20 bases lying between them. CDR1 and CDR2 (germline): MNHEY, SVGAGI. For the CDR3, the DNA is TGTGCCAGCAGTTATTTTGAGGGCACGGTAGAGGATGAGCAGTTCTTC. This encodes CASSYFEGTVEDEQFF.

The chain carries TRBV4-3 and TRBJ1-4; D is unclear. Germline V CDR1 and CDR2: LGHNA, YSLEER. The CDR3 consists of 17 residues. Trimming took off 1 base at V and 7 bases at J, with 19 bases between the two ends. The CDR3 sequence is CASSQGSVRVEGEKLFF. In DNA form, the CDR3 reads TGCGCCAGCAGCCAAGGGAGTGTTAGGGTAGAAGGTGAAAAACTGTTTTTT.

The genes are TRBV29-1 and TRBJ2-5; the match to TRBD1 covers 10 bases. This CDR3 has 14 residues. Germline V gives CDR1 SQVTM, CDR2 ANQGSEA. V was pared by 2 bases and J by 9 bases, with 9 bases of the junction left unmatched. The CDR3 here is CSVELGTGVGAQYF. The CDR3 region has the DNA TGCAGCGTTGAACTTGGGACAGGGGTAGGGGCCCAGTACTTC. The full variable domain, rest sourced from reference TRBV29-1 and TRBJ2-5, is SAVISQKPSRDICQRGTSLTIQCQVDSQVTMMFWYRQQPGQSLTLIATANQGSEATYESGFVIDKFPISRPNLTFSTLTVSNMSPEDSSIYLCSVELGTGVGAQYFGPGTRLLVL.

The chain carries TRBV4-2 and TRBJ2-1, with D uncertain. From germline, CDR1 is LGHNA and CDR2 YNFKEQ. Between the trimmed V and J ends, which lost 1 base and 9 bases, there was a span of 10 bases. The CDR3 runs to 13 residues. CDR3 coding DNA: TGTGCCAGCAGCCAAGTGAGCGTCGGTGAGCAGTTCTTC. This gives the protein CASSQVSVGEQFF.

This clonotype has only a few counts. J is TRBJ1-1 and V is TRBV6-5; weak D call: TRBD1 (6 bases). The CDR3 has 15 amino acids. The germline gives CDR1 MNHEY, CDR2 SVGAGI. Trimming removed 5 bases at V and 0 bases at J, with 13 bases between. This chain's CDR3 is CASSKQGHLNTEAFF. The CDR3 DNA sequence: TGTGCCAGCAGTAAGCAGGGACACCTGAACACTGAAGCTTTCTTT.

The gene calls are TRBV20-1 and TRBJ1-1; TRBD1 matches at 7 bases. Per germline, CDR1 DFQATT and CDR2 SNEGSKA (reference sequence). CDR3 length equals 13 residues. J gave up 3 bases and V 8 bases, and 9 bases lay outside the gene matches. The CDR3 sequence is CSSPTGWYTEAFF. The DNA of the CDR3 is TGCAGTTCACCGACAGGGTGGTACACTGAAGCTTTCTTT.

This clonotype was recorded a few times. The gene calls are TRBV5-1 and TRBJ2-2; 8 positions agree with TRBD1. Germline V gene data show CDR1 as SGHRS and CDR2 as YFSETQ. The trim removed 7 bases at V and 4 bases at J, leaving 6 bases unmatched. The CDR3 consists of 14 residues. This CDR3 reads CASRTTGATGELFF. In DNA, the CDR3 is TGCGCCAGCCGCACGACAGGGGCCACCGGGGAGCTGTTTTTT.

The rearrangement joins TRBV6-6 to TRBJ2-7; 9 nucleotides line up with TRBD1. The CDR3 is 15 amino acids. Germline CDR1 MNHNY, CDR2 SVGAGI (reference sequence). After removal of 4 bases from V and 0 bases from J, the junction contained 4 bases not matched to a gene. CDR3 bases: TGTGCCAGCAGTTCTAGGACAGGGGCCTCCTACGAGCAGTACTTC. As protein: CASSSRTGASYEQYF.

The table lists this clonotype with a few counts. The chain has TRBV4-2 and TRBJ2-3; 10 positions agree with TRBD2. The germline V gene encodes CDR1 LGHNA and CDR2 YNFKEQ. This CDR3 spans 17 amino acids. Trimming removed 3 bases from V and 4 bases from J; junction bases left unmatched: 10. The CDR3 loop reads CASSQPRAGGIPDTQYF. The CDR3 DNA is TGTGCCAGCAGCCAGCCTAGAGCGGGAGGGATCCCAGATACGCAGTATTTT.